A single sample is the source of the 16 T cell receptor beta chains below, sequenced in a study of cytomegalovirus exposure and HLA in healthy donors. Amplification used 60 Vbeta primers and 13 Jbeta primers. Assay: immunoSEQ multiplex PCR; the TCRdb copy retains only in-frame clones and omits some. The table lists some 170,000 clones, 82% of them singletons. Sequencing used PBMCs. These TCRs come from a girl aged 10-17 years in good health and CMV-seropositive.

This clone has just one count. The V gene is TRBV28, the J gene TRBJ2-5; no definite D call. The CDR3 has 13 residues. Trimming took off 6 bases at V and 3 bases at J, with 11 bases between the two ends. Germline CDR1 and CDR2: MDHEN and SYDVKM. The CDR3 DNA is TGTGCCAGCAGGTCCCTTCCTAAAGAGACCCAGTACTTC. It specifies CASRSLPKETQYF.

The rearrangement links TRBV7-9 to TRBJ2-1; 9 bases are shared with TRBD2. This CDR3 region has 16 residues. V was pared by 3 bases and J by 2 bases, with 5 bases of the junction left unmatched. Germline CDR1 and CDR2: SEHNR and FQNEAQ (reference sequence). DNA for the CDR3: TGTGCCAGCAGCTTGAGTAGCGGGGGACCCTACAATGAGCAGTTCTTC. As protein: CASSLSSGGPYNEQFF.

This chain connects TRBV27 to TRBJ2-3, with a weak D call TRBD2 (6 bases). CDR1 and CDR2 (germline): MNHEY, SMNVEV (reference sequence). The CDR3 covers 17 residues. Trimming shortened V by 5 bases and J by 4 bases, and 22 bases separated the two germline ends. The CDR3, as DNA: TGTGCCAGCAGTGACCCGGGAGTGCTCGATTTGCCAGATACGCAGTATTTT. Its translation: CASSDPGVLDLPDTQYF.

The V and J genes are TRBV7-6 and TRBJ2-1, with D unclear. Germline CDR1 SGHVS, CDR2 FNYEAQ. The germline V and J ends were trimmed by 3 bases and 0 bases, with 6 bases remaining between them. The CDR3 runs to 14 residues. The CDR3 loop reads CASSFKSSYNEQFF. The DNA of the CDR3 is TGTGCCAGCAGCTTCAAGAGCTCCTACAATGAGCAGTTCTTC.

This CDR3 reads CASSLTTGGMVEQFF. CDR3 coding DNA: TGTGCCAGCAGCTTAACCACCGGGGGAATGGTTGAGCAGTTCTTC. V gene TRBV7-9 combines with J gene TRBJ2-1; possible D gene TRBD2, 6 bases. The germline V and J ends were trimmed by 2 bases and 9 bases, with 17 bases remaining between them. This CDR3 is built from 15 residues. The V gene's germline CDR1 is SEHNR and CDR2 FQNEAQ (reference sequence).

The V gene is TRBV9, the J gene TRBJ2-3; tentative D call: TRBD2 (5 bases). This CDR3 contains 15 residues. Trimming pared 4 bases from V and 5 bases from J, leaving 17 bases between. Germline V gene data show CDR1 as SGDLS and CDR2 as YYNGEE. The CDR3 nucleotides read TGTGCCAGCAGCTCCGCCGGGCCGGGGAAAGATACGCAGTATTTT. It translates to CASSSAGPGKDTQYF. Full variable domain (remainder filled in from reference TRBV9 and TRBJ2-3): DSGVTQTPKHLITATGQRVTLRCSPRSGDLSVYWYQQSLDQGLQFLIQYYNGEERAKGNILERFSAQQFPDLHSELNLSSLELGDSALYFCASSSAGPGKDTQYFGPGTRLTVL.

The V call is TRBV9, the J call TRBJ2-5; 7 bases match TRBD2. The CDR3 is made up of 15 amino acids. V was clipped by 3 bases and J by 1 base; unmatched bases: 6. Germline CDR1 is SGDLS and CDR2 is YYNGEE. CDR3 bases: TGTGCCAGCAGCGGTGGGGGACTAATCCAAGAGACCCAGTACTTC. As protein: CASSGGGLIQETQYF.

The chain recombines TRBV7-2 with TRBJ2-2, with a possible D match to TRBD2 (6 bases). V gave up 5 bases and J gave up 5 bases, with 9 bases separating them. The V gene's germline CDR1 is SGHTA and CDR2 FQGNSA. The CDR3 runs to 13 residues. DNA for the CDR3: TGTGCCAGCAGCCCCCGGGGGACCGGGGAGCTGTTTTTT. Translation gives CASSPRGTGELFF.

This clone has just a few counts. The V call is TRBV7-3, the J call TRBJ2-2; D is unresolved. V shed 5 bases and J shed 7 bases, with 11 bases lying between them. There are 13 residues in the CDR3. CDR1 is SGHTA and CDR2 is FQGTGA in the germline V gene. The CDR3 sequence is CASSLVGFGELFF. For the CDR3, the DNA is TGTGCCAGCAGCCTCGTCGGTTTCGGGGAGCTGTTTTTT. The full variable domain, with the rest looked up from reference TRBV7-3 and TRBJ2-2, is GAGVSQTPSNKVTEKGKYVELRCDPISGHTALYWYRQSLGQGPEFLIYFQGTGAADDSGLPNDRFFAVRPEGSVSTLKIQRTERGDSAVYLCASSLVGFGELFFGEGSRLTVL.

As for this clone: One end of the junction is discordant with germline, which a read error may explain. Other nucleotide sequences from this sample produce the same CDR3. The chain combines TRBV6-1 with TRBJ2-7, with a weak D call TRBD1 (5 bases). The CDR3 is 15 residues long. Per germline, CDR1 MNHNS and CDR2 SASEGT. The CDR3 region has the DNA TGTGCCAGCAGTGATATTCGACAGAGCTCCTATGAGCAGTACTTC. Encoded protein: CASSDIRQSSYEQYF.

The gene calls are TRBV30 and TRBJ2-1, with a weak D call TRBD2 (5 bases). The V and J ends lost 7 bases and 8 bases respectively, with 15 bases between them. CDR1 and CDR2 from the germline V gene are GTSNPN and SVGIG (reference sequence). The CDR3 is 12 amino acids. The CDR3 nucleotides are TGTGCCTCTGCCCAAAAGGGAGATGAGCAGTTCTTC. Translation: CASAQKGDEQFF.

The rearrangement uses TRBV30 and TRBJ1-2; no clear D gene. Trimming took off 7 bases at V and 2 bases at J, with 23 bases between the two ends. CDR1 is GTSNPN, CDR2 SVGIG, per germline (reference sequence). The CDR3 has 16 amino acids. The CDR3 nucleotides are TGTGCCTCCCCCTCCCCTACAGTAGGTACAAACTATGGCTACACCTTC. It translates to CASPSPTVGTNYGYTF.

This clone occurred a few times. The J gene is TRBJ2-3, the V gene TRBV6-4, with D perhaps matching TRBD1 (6 bases). V lost 3 bases and J lost 5, with 15 bases in between. This CDR3 is 15 amino acids long. Per germline, CDR1 MRHNA and CDR2 SNTAGT. The CDR3 DNA reads as TGTGCCAGCAGTGAATCCCCAGGGGATATAGATACGCAGTATTTT. It is translated as CASSESPGDIDTQYF.

This clone was detected only a few times. The chain couples TRBV6-6 to TRBJ2-7; TRBD2 aligns across 7 bases. The germline CDR1 and CDR2 sequences are MNHNY and SVGAGI (reference sequence). The CDR3 has 13 amino acids. The ends lost 6 bases at V and 1 base at J; junction bases unmatched: 3. As DNA, the CDR3 is TGTGCCAGCAGGGCTAGCGGTTCCTACGAGCAGTACTTC. This gives the protein CASRASGSYEQYF.

The J gene is TRBJ1-2, the V gene TRBV29-1; possible D gene TRBD1, 5 bases. The germline V gene encodes CDR1 SQVTM and CDR2 ANQGSEA. The CDR3 runs 15 residues. V was trimmed by 0 bases and J by 4 bases, leaving 15 bases between them. In nucleotides, the CDR3 is TGCAGCGTTGAAGAGGGGGGAGTCATGGCCTATGGCTACACCTTC. This sequence encodes CSVEEGGVMAYGYTF.

The DNA of the CDR3 is TGTGCCAGCAGCGCAGCGGGACAGGGACGAGGCTACACCTTC. Translation gives CASSAAGQGRGYTF. The V gene is TRBV9, the J gene TRBJ1-2, with TRBD1 matching 9 bases. The CDR3 loop spans 14 amino acids. Germline V gives CDR1 SGDLS, CDR2 YYNGEE. With V trimmed by 3 bases and J by 8 bases, 8 bases remained unmatched.